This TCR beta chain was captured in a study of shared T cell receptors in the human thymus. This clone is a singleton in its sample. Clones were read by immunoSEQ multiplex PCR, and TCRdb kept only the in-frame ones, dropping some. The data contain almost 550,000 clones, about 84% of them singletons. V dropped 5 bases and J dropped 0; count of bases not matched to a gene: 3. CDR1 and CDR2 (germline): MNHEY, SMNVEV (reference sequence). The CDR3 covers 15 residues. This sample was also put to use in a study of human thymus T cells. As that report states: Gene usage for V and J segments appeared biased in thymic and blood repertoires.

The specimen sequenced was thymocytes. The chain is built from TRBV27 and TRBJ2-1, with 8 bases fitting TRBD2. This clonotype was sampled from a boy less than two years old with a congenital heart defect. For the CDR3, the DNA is TGTGCCAGCAGTGTAGCGGGACGCTCCTACAATGAGCAGTTCTTC. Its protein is CASSVAGRSYNEQFF.